The TCR beta chain under discussion was sequenced for a study of T cell responses to AZD1222 COVID-19 vaccine. Study findings and constraints: The span of vaccine-associated CD4 TCRs extended across spike, with dominance at 160-218 and 743-854.

Regarding this clone: What it binds is not known.

The table came from immunoSEQ multiplex PCR; TCRdb's copy has only in-frame clones and leaves some out. This table holds about 140,000 clones, 80% to 95% found once. The CDR3 is made up of 14 amino acids. The V gene's germline CDR1 is SEHNR and CDR2 FQNEAQ (reference sequence). Trimming took off 2 bases at V and 1 base at J, with 8 bases between the two ends. V gene TRBV7-9 combines with J gene TRBJ1-1, with D unclear. The sample was peripheral blood, taken 28 days after the second AZD1222 dose. The receptor's source is an adult who received the AZD1222 COVID-19 vaccine. The CDR3 loop reads CASSLLRPNTEAFF. The CDR3 DNA follows: TGTGCCAGCAGCTTACTGCGGCCGAACACTGAAGCTTTCTTT.